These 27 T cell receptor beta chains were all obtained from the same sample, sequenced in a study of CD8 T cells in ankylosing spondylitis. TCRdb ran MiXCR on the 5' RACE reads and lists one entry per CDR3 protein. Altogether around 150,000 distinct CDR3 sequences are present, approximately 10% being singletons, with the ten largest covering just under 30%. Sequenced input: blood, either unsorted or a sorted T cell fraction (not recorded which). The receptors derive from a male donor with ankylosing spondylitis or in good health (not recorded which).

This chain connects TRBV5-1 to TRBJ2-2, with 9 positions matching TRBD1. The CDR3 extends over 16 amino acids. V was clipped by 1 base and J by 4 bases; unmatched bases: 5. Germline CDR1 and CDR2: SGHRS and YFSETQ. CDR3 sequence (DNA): TGCGCCAGCAGCTTGACAGGGGGCCGGAGCACCGGGGAGCTGTTTTTT. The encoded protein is CASSLTGGRSTGELFF.

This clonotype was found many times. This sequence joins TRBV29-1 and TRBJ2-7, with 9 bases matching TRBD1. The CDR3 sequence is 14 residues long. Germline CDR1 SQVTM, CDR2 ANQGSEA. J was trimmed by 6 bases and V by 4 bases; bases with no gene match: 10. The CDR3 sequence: CSVVPRDREREQYF. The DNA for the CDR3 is TGCAGCGTTGTCCCCCGGGACAGGGAGCGCGAGCAGTACTTC.

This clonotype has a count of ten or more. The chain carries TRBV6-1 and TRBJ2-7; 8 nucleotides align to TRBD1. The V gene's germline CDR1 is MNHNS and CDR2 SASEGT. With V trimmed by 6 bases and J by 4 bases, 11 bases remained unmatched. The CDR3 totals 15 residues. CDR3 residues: CASRTSGTGKYEQYF. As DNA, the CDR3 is TGTGCCAGCAGAACATCCGGGACAGGAAAATACGAGCAGTACTTC.

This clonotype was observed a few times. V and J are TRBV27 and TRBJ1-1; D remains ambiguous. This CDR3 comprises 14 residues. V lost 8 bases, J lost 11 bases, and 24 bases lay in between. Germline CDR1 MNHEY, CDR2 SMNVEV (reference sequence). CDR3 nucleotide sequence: TGTGCCAGCTCCACCGGTTCCACGGCCCCATGGGCTTTCTTT. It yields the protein CASSTGSTAPWAFF.

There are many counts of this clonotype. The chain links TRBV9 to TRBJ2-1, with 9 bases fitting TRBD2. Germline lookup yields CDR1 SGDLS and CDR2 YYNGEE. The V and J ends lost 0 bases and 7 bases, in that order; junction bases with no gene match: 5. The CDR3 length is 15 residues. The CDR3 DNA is TGTGCCAGCAGCGTAGGCTGGAGCGGGGGGAATGAGCAGTTCTTC. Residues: CASSVGWSGGNEQFF.

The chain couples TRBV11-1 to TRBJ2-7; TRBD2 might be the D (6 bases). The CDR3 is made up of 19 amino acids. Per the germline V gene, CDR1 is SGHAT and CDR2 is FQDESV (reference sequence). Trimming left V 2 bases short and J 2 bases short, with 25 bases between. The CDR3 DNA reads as TGTGCCAGCAGCTTACGGATGGAAACGTCGGGAGCATCGGCCTACGAGCAGTACTTC. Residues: CASSLRMETSGASAYEQYF.

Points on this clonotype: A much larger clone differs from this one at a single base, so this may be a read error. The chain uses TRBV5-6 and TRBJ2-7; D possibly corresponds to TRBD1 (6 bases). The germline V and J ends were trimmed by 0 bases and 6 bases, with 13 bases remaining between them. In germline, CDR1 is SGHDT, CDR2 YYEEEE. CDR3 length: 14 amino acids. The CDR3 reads CASSLEQGMGEQYF. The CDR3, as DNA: TGTGCCAGCAGCTTGGAGCAGGGGATGGGCGAGCAGTACTTC. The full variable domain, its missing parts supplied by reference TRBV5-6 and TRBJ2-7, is DAGVTQSPTHLIKTRGQQVTLRCSPKSGHDTVSWYQQALGQGPQFIFQYYEEEERQRGNFPDRFSGHQFPNYSSELNVNALLLGDSALYLCASSLEQGMGEQYFGPGTRLTVT.

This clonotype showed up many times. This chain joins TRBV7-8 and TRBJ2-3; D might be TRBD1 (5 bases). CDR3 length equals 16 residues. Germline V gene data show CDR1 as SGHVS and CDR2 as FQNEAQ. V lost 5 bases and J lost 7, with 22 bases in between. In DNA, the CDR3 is TGTGCCAGCAGCCTGCAGGGTATCACAGTCGGAAATACGCAGTATTTT. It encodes CASSLQGITVGNTQYF.

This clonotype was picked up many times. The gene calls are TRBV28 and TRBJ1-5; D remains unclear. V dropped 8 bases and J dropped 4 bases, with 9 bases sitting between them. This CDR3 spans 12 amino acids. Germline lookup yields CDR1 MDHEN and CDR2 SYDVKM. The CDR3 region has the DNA TGTGCCAGCTATAAGGGTAATCAGCCCCAGCATTTT. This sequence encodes CASYKGNQPQHF. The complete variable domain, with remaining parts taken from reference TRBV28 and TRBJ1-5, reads DVKVTQSSRYLVKRTGEKVFLECVQDMDHENMFWYRQDPGLGLRLIYFSYDVKMKEKGDIPEGYSVSREKKERFSLILESASTNQTSMYLCASYKGNQPQHFGDGTRLSIL.

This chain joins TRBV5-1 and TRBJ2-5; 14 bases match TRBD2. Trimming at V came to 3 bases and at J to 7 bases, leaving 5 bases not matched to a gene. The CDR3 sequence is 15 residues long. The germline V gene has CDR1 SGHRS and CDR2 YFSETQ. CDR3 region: CASSSGLAGDGTQYF. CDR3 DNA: TGCGCCAGCAGCTCGGGACTAGCGGGAGATGGGACCCAGTACTTC.

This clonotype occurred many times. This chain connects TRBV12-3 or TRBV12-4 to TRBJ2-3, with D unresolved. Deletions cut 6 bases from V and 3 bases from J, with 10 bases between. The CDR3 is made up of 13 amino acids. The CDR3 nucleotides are TGTGCCAGCAGGACCGTGGGGACAGATACGCAGTATTTT. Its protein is CASRTVGTDTQYF.

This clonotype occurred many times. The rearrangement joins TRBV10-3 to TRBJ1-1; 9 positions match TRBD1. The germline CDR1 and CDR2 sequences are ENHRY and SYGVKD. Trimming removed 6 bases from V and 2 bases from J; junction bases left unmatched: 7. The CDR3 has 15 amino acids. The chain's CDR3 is CAIRPTGGLNTEAFF. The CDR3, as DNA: TGTGCCATCAGGCCAACAGGGGGCTTAAACACTGAAGCTTTCTTT.

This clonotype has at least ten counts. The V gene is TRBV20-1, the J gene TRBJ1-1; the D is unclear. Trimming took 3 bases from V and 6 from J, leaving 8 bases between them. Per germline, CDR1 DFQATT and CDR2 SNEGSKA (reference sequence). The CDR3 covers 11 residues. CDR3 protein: CSASFVSEAFF. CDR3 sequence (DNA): TGCAGTGCTAGTTTCGTTTCTGAAGCTTTCTTT.

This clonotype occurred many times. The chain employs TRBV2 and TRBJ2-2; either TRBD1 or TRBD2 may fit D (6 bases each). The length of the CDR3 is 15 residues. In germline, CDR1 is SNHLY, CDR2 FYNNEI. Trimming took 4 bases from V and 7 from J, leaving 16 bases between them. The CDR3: CASSGARGVNGELFF. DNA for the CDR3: TGTGCCAGCAGTGGAGCTAGGGGGGTAAACGGGGAGCTGTTTTTT.

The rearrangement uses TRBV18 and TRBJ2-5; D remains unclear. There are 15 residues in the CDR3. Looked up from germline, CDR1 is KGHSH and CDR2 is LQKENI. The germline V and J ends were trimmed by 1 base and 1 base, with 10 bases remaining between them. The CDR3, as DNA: TGTGCCAGCTCACCACGACCTGGAATCCAAGAGACCCAGTACTTC. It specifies CASSPRPGIQETQYF. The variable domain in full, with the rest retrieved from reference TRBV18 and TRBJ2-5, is NAGVMQNPRHLVRRRGQEARLRCSPMKGHSHVYWYRQLPEEGLKFMVYLQKENIIDESGMPKERFSAEFPKEGPSILRIQQVVRGDSAAYFCASSPRPGIQETQYFGPGTRLLVL.

The CDR3 reads CASSYSRPDAAPYYGYTF. The CDR3, as DNA: TGTGCCAGCAGTTACTCGCGACCGGACGCAGCCCCTTACTATGGCTACACCTTC. V usage is TRBV6-6 and J usage is TRBJ1-2; D is ambiguous. Germline V lookup: CDR1 MNHNY, CDR2 SVGAGI (reference sequence). The CDR3 consists of 18 residues. V shed 0 bases and J shed 3 bases, with 20 bases lying between them.

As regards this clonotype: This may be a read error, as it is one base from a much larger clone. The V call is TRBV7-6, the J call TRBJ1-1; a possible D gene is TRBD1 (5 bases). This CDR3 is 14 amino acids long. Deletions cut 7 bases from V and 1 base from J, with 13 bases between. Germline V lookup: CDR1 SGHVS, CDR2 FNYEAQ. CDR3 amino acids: CASNYQGENTEAFF. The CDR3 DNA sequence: TGTGCCAGCAACTATCAGGGTGAGAACACTGAAGCTTTCTTT.

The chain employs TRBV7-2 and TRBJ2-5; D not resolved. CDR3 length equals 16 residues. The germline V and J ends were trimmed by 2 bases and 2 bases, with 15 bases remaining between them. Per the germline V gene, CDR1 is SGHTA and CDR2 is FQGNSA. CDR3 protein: CASSLTGAASQETQYF. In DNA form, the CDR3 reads TGTGCCAGCAGCTTAACCGGTGCGGCTTCGCAAGAGACCCAGTACTTC.

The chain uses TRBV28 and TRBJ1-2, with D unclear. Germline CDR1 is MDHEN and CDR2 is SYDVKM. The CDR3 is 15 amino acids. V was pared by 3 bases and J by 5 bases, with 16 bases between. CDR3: CASSFPLAVVYGYTF. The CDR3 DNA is TGTGCCAGCAGTTTCCCTTTGGCAGTTGTATATGGCTACACCTTC.

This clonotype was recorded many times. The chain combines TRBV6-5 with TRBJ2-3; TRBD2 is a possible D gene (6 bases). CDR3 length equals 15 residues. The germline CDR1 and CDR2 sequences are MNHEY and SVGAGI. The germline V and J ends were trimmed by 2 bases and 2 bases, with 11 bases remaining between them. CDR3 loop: CASSYGDFYTDTQYF. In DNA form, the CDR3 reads TGTGCCAGCAGTTACGGGGACTTTTACACAGATACGCAGTATTTT.

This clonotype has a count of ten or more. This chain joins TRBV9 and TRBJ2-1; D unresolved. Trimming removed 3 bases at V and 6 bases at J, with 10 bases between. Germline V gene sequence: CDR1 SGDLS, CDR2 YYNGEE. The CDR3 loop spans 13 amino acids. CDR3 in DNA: TGTGCCAGCAGCGCGAACATTTTCAATGAGCAGTTCTTC. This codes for CASSANIFNEQFF.

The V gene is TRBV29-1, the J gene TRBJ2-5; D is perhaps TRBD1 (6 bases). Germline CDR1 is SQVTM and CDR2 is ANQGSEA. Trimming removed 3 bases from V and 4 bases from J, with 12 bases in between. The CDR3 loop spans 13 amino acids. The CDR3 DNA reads TGCAGCGTTGAGAGGCAGGGGACAGAGACCCAGTACTTC. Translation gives CSVERQGTETQYF. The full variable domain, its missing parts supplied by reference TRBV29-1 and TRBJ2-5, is SAVISQKPSRDICQRGTSLTIQCQVDSQVTMMFWYRQQPGQSLTLIATANQGSEATYESGFVIDKFPISRPNLTFSTLTVSNMSPEDSSIYLCSVERQGTETQYFGPGTRLLVL.

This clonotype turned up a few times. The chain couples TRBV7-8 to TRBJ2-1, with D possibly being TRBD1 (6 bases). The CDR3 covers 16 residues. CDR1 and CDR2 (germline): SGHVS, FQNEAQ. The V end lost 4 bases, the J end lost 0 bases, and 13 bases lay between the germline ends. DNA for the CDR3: TGTGCCAGCAGCTCGGAGGTAGGGGGCTCCTACAATGAGCAGTTCTTC. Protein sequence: CASSSEVGGSYNEQFF. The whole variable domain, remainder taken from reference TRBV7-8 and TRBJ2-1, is GAGVSQSPRYKVAKRGQDVALRCDPISGHVSLFWYQQALGQGPEFLTYFQNEAQLDKSGLPSDRFFAERPEGSVSTLKIQRTQQEDSAVYLCASSSEVGGSYNEQFFGPGTRLTVL.

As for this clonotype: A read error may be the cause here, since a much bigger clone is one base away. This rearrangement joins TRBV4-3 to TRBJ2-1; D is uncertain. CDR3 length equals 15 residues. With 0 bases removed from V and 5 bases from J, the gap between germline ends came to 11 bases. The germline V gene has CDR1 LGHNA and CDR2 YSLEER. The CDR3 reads CASSQEFFRDNEQFF. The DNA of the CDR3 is TGCGCCAGCAGCCAAGAGTTTTTTCGGGACAATGAGCAGTTCTTC.

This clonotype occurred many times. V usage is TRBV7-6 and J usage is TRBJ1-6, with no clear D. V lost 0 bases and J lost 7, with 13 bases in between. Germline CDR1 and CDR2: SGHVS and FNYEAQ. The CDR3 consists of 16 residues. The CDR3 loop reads CASSLAPHNPNSPLHF. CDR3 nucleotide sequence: TGTGCCAGCAGCTTAGCCCCGCACAATCCGAATTCACCCCTCCACTTT.

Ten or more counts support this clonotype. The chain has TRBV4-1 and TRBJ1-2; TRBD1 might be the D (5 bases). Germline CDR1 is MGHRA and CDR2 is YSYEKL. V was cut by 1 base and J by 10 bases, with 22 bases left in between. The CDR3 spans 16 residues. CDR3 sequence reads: CASSQVGTAQVVFYTF. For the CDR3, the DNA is TGCGCCAGCAGCCAAGTCGGGACCGCCCAAGTAGTTTTCTACACCTTC.

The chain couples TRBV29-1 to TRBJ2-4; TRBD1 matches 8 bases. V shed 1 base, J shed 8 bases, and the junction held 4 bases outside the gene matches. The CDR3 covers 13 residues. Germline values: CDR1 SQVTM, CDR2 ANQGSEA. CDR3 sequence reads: CSVEGRGQHIQYF. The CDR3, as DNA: TGCAGCGTTGAAGGCAGGGGGCAACACATTCAGTACTTC.